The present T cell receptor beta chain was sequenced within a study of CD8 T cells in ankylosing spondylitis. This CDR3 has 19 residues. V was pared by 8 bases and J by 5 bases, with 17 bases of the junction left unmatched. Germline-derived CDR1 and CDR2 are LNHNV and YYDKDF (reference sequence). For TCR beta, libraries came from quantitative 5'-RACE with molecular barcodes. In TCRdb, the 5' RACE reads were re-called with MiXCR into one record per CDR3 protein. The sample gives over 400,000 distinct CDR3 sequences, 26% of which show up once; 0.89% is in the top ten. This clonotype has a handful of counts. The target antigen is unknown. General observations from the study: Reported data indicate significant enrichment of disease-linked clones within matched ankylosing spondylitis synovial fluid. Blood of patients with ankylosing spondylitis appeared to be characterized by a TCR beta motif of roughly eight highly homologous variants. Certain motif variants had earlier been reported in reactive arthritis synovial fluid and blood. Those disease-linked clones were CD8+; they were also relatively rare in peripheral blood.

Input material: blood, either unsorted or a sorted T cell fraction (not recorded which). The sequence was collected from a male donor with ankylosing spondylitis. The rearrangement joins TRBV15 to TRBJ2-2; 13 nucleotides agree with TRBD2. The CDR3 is CATPRTEGLAGAGTGELFF. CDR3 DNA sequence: TGTGCCACCCCCCGAACCGAAGGACTAGCGGGAGCGGGTACCGGGGAGCTGTTTTTT.